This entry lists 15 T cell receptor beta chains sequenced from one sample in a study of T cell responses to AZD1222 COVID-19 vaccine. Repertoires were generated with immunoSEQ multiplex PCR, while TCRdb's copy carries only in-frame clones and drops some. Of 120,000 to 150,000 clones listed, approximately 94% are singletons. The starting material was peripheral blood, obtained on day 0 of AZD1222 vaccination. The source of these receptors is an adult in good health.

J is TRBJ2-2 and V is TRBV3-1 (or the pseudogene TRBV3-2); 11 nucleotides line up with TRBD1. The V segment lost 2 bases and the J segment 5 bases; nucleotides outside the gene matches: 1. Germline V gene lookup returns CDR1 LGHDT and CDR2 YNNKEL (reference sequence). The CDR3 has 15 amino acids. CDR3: CASSQRDRGTGELFF. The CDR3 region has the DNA TGTGCCAGCAGCCAACGGGACAGGGGGACCGGGGAGCTGTTTTTT.

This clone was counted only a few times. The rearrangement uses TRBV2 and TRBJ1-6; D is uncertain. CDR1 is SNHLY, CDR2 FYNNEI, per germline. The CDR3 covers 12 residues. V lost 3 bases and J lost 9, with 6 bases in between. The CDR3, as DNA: TGTGCCAGCAGTGACCCCGGTTCACCCCTCCACTTT. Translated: CASSDPGSPLHF.

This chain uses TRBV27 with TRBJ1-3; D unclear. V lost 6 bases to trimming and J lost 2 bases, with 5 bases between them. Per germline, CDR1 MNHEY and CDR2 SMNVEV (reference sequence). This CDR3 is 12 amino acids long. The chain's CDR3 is CASSSPGNTIYF. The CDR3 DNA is TGTGCCAGCAGCTCTCCTGGAAACACCATATATTTT.

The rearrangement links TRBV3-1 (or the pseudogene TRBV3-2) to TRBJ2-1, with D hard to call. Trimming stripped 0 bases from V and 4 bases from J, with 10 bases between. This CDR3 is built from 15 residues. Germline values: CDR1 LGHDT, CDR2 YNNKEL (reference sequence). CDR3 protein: CASSQDWSKYNEQFF. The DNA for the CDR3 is TGTGCCAGCAGCCAAGACTGGTCTAAGTACAATGAGCAGTTCTTC.

CDR3: CASSSGMGGTYEQYF. CDR3 coding DNA: TGTGCCAGCAGTTCTGGGATGGGAGGTACCTACGAGCAGTACTTC. The chain couples TRBV6-5 to TRBJ2-7, with a tentative D call TRBD2 (6 bases). The CDR3 spans 15 residues. Trimming shortened V by 4 bases and J by 2 bases, and 15 bases separated the two germline ends. Germline V gene lookup returns CDR1 MNHEY and CDR2 SVGAGI.

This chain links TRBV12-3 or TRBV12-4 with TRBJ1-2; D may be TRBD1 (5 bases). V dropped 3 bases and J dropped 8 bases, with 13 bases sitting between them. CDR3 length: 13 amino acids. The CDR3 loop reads CASSFQGGGGYTF. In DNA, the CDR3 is TGTGCCAGCAGTTTTCAGGGTGGGGGAGGCTACACCTTC.

CDR3 sequence (DNA): TGTGCCAGCAGCCAAGTTGGACGGGGAGTTAATGAAAAACTGTTTTTT. This encodes CASSQVGRGVNEKLFF. The chain employs TRBV14 and TRBJ1-4; D is ambiguous. This CDR3 is 16 amino acids long. Germline V lookup: CDR1 SGHDN, CDR2 FVKESK. V was pared by 1 base and J by 4 bases, with 13 bases between.

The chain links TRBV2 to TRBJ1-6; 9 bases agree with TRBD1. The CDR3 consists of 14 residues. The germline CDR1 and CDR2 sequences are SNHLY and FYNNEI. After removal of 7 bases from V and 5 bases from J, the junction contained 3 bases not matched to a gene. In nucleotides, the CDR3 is TGTGCCAGCACCGGACAGGGGAATAATTCACCCCTCCACTTT. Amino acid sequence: CASTGQGNNSPLHF. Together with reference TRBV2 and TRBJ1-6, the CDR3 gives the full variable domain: EPEVTQTPSHQVTQMGQEVILRCVPISNHLYFYWYRQILGQKVEFLVSFYNNEISEKSEIFDDQFSVERPDGSNFTLKIRSTKLEDSAMYFCASTGQGNNSPLHFGNGTRLTVT.

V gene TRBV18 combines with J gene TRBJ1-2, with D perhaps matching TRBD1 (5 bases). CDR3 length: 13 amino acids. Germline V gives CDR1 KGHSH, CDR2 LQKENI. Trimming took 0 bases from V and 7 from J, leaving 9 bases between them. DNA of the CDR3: TGTGCCAGCTCACCACCGGAGGGGCCTGGCTACACCTTC. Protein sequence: CASSPPEGPGYTF.

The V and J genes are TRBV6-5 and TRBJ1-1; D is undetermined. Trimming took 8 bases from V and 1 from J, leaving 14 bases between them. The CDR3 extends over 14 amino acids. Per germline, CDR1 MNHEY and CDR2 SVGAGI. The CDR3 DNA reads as TGTGCCAGCTTACCCGGGAGGTCGAACACTGAAGCTTTCTTT. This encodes CASLPGRSNTEAFF.

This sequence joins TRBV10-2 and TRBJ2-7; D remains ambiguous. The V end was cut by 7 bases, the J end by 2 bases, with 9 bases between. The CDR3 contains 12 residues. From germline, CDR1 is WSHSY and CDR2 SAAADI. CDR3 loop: CASTRIPYEQYF. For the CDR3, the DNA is TGCGCCAGCACCAGAATTCCCTACGAGCAGTACTTC.

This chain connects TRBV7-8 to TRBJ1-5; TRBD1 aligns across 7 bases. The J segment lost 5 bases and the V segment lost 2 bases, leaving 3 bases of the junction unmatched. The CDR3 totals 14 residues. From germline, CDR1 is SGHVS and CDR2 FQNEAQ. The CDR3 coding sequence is TGTGCCAGCAGCTTAAGAACAGGGGATCAGCCCCAGCATTTT. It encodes CASSLRTGDQPQHF.

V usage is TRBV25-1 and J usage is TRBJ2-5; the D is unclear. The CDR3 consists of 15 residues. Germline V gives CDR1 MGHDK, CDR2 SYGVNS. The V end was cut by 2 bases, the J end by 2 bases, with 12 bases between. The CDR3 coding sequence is TGTGCCAGCAGTGAAATTGTCGGAAGACAAGAGACCCAGTACTTC. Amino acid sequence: CASSEIVGRQETQYF.

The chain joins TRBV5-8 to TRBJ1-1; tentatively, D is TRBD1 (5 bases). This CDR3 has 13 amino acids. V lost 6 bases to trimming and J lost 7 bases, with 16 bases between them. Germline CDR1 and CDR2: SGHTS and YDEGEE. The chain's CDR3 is CASILAGPYEAFF. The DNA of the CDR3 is TGTGCCAGCATCCTCGCGGGGCCCTATGAAGCTTTCTTT.

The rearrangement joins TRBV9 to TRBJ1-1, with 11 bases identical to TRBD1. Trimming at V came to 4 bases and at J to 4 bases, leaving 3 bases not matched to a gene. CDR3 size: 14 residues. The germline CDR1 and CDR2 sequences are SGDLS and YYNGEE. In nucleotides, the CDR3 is TGTGCCAGCAGCTTCGGGACAGGGGGCACTGAAGCTTTCTTT. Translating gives CASSFGTGGTEAFF.